Listed below are T cell receptor beta chains from one sample, sequenced in a study of blood T cell repertoires in COVID-19. Data came from immunoSEQ multiplex PCR; TCRdb stores just in-frame clones and leaves some out. The table lists around 250,000 clones, more than 70% of them singletons. The sequencing sample was made of peripheral blood. Receptors originate from a man between 40 and 49 years old with active or convalescent COVID-19. Each CDR3 is given with its conserved first and last residue. The order of the fields is J gene, D gene, CDR3 length, clone size, V gene, CDR3 protein, CDR3 DNA. The D gene is left open where the match is weak. The size entry is marked missing in some rows and otherwise reads once, few, many or a size class.

>TRBJ1-2|NA|13|NA|TRBV2
CASSAGQNYGYTF
TGTGCCAGCAGCGCCGGACAGAACTATGGCTACACCTTC
>TRBJ1-2|TRBD1|15|NA|TRBV6-5
CASNPGQVPNYGYTF
TGTGCCAGCAATCCGGGACAGGTCCCTAACTATGGCTACACCTTC
>TRBJ2-1|NA|14|NA|TRBV5-6
CASSLGGRYNEQFF
TGTGCCAGCAGCTTGGGGGGCCGTTACAATGAGCAGTTCTTC
>TRBJ1-5|NA|15|NA|TRBV4-3
CASSQAYRANQPQHF
TGCGCCAGCAGCCAAGCTTACAGGGCCAATCAGCCCCAGCATTTT
>TRBJ2-5|NA|15|NA|TRBV7-2
CASSLSRGFQETQYF
TGTGCCAGCAGCTTATCGAGGGGGTTTCAAGAGACCCAGTACTTC
>TRBJ1-6|TRBD1|13|NA|TRBV29-1
CSVKTGDNSPLHF
TGCAGCGTTAAGACAGGGGATAATTCACCCCTCCACTTT
>TRBJ1-4|NA|14|NA|TRBV15
CATSRDRGSEKLFF
TGTGCCACCAGCAGAGATCGGGGTTCTGAAAAACTGTTTTTT
>TRBJ1-1|NA|14|NA|TRBV9
CASSLSTVNTEAFF
TGTGCCAGCAGCCTATCAACAGTGAACACTGAAGCTTTCTTT
>TRBJ2-3|NA|16|NA|TRBV18
CASSPLGLPGTDTQYF
TGTGCCAGCTCACCACTAGGACTCCCTGGGACAGATACGCAGTATTTT
>TRBJ2-7|NA|18|NA|TRBV7-5
CVRSGIYGTGLDSYEQYF
TGTGTCAGAAGCGGAATTTATGGAACGGGACTAGACTCCTACGAGCAGTACTTC
>TRBJ2-2|NA|12|NA|TRBV5-5
CASTSGSGELFF
TGTGCCAGCACATCGGGTTCCGGGGAGCTGTTTTTT
>TRBJ2-2|TRBD2|15|NA|TRBV7-9
CASAEGLADTGELFF
TGTGCCAGCGCCGAGGGACTAGCGGACACCGGGGAGCTGTTTTTT
>TRBJ2-3|NA|14|NA|TRBV7-8
CASSLWGGADTQYF
TGTGCCAGCAGCTTGTGGGGCGGGGCGGATACGCAGTATTTT
>TRBJ2-5|NA|15|NA|TRBV6-1
CASSEKGRLSGTQYF
TGTGCCAGCAGTGAAAAGGGGAGGCTAAGCGGGACCCAGTACTTC
>TRBJ2-7|TRBD2|15|few|TRBV27
CASSPRQREIYEQYF
TGTGCCAGCAGTCCTAGACAGCGGGAGATCTACGAGCAGTACTTC
>TRBJ2-7|NA|16|NA|TRBV3-1/TRBV3-2
CASSQEKIGVPYEQYF
TGTGCCAGCAGCCAGGAAAAAATAGGGGTCCCCTACGAGCAGTACTTC
>TRBJ1-3|TRBD1|18|NA|TRBV19
CASSTDLPGTGAGNTIYF
TGTGCCAGTAGTACGGACCTCCCCGGGACAGGGGCTGGAAACACCATATATTTT
>TRBJ1-1|NA|13|NA|TRBV7-9
CASSSTPNTEAFF
TGTGCCAGCAGCTCGACACCGAACACTGAAGCTTTCTTT
>TRBJ2-3|NA|16|NA|TRBV7-8
CASSLGAGYNTDTQYF
TGTGCCAGCAGCTTAGGCGCAGGGTATAACACAGATACGCAGTATTTT
>TRBJ2-7|NA|15|NA|TRBV18
CASSFRGGSSYEQYF
TGTGCCAGCTCCTTTAGGGGAGGTAGCTCCTACGAGCAGTACTTC
>TRBJ2-5|TRBD2|18|once|TRBV7-2
CASSSQAGRAGGFETQYF
TGTGCCAGCAGCTCCCAAGCCGGCCGAGCGGGGGGGTTCGAGACCCAGTACTTC
>TRBJ1-4|NA|13|NA|TRBV7-7
CASSLSGGEKLFF
TGTGCTAGCAGCCTGTCGGGGGGTGAAAAACTGTTTTTT
>TRBJ2-7|NA|17|NA|TRBV11-3
CASSLDLGHKLPYEQYF
TGTGCCAGCAGCTTAGATCTAGGACACAAACTCCCCTACGAGCAGTACTTC
>TRBJ1-2|NA|14|NA|TRBV4-2
CASSQEEGHYGYTF
TGTGCCAGCAGCCAAGAGGAGGGACACTATGGCTACACCTTC
>TRBJ2-3|TRBD2|16|NA|TRBV11-2
CASSLPSGGGFDTQYF
TGTGCCAGCAGCCTACCTAGCGGGGGAGGGTTTGATACGCAGTATTTT
>TRBJ1-3|NA|17|NA|TRBV14
CASSQDLTGYSGNTIYF
TGTGCCAGCAGCCAAGATCTCACAGGGTACTCTGGAAACACCATATATTTT
>TRBJ2-3|NA|16|NA|TRBV19
CASSIGRVSWFDTQYF
TGTGCCAGTAGTATAGGCCGGGTCTCCTGGTTCGATACGCAGTATTTT
>TRBJ1-1|NA|14|NA|TRBV5-6
CASSYADRNTEAFF
TGTGCCAGCAGCTACGCTGACAGGAACACTGAAGCTTTCTTT
>TRBJ2-7|NA|13|NA|TRBV5-1
CASNTAGGHEQYF
TGCGCTAGCAATACGGCCGGGGGTCACGAGCAGTACTTC
>TRBJ2-7|TRBD2|15|NA|TRBV11-2
CASSQRSGLSYEQYF
TGTGCCAGCAGCCAGAGGTCGGGACTATCCTACGAGCAGTACTTC
>TRBJ1-1|NA|13|NA|TRBV29-1
CSVQTKVNTEAFF
TGCAGCGTTCAGACAAAAGTGAACACTGAAGCTTTCTTT
>TRBJ2-7|NA|14|NA|TRBV6-4
CASSDRETSYEQYF
TGTGCCAGCAGTGATCGGGAAACCTCCTACGAGCAGTACTTC
>TRBJ2-1|TRBD2|15|NA|TRBV15
CATSRLTSGYNEQFF
TGTGCCACCAGCAGACTGACTAGCGGCTACAATGAGCAGTTCTTC
>TRBJ2-7|NA|12|NA|TRBV18
CASSPGALEQYF
TGTGCCAGCTCACCGGGGGCTCTCGAGCAGTACTTC
>TRBJ2-7|TRBD2|14|NA|TRBV30
CAWAPSGRTYEQYF
TGTGCCTGGGCACCTAGCGGGCGGACCTACGAGCAGTACTTC
>TRBJ1-1|NA|17|NA|TRBV4-1
CASSQRGAAAGNTEAFF
TGCGCCAGCAGCCAACGGGGTGCGGCCGCGGGGAACACTGAAGCTTTCTTT
>TRBJ2-6|NA|16|NA|TRBV24-1
CATSDPQVPGANVLTF
TGTGCCACCAGTGACCCACAGGTCCCTGGGGCCAACGTCCTGACTTTC
>TRBJ2-3|NA|13|few|TRBV29-1
CSVSGFGSDTQYF
TGCAGCGTTTCAGGGTTTGGTTCAGATACGCAGTATTTT
>TRBJ2-1|NA|14|NA|TRBV5-4
CATTLGGGPNEQFF
TGTGCCACAACACTGGGGGGGGGCCCGAATGAGCAGTTCTTC
>TRBJ2-3|TRBD2|16|few|TRBV7-6
CASSLASGGPRDTQYF
TGTGCCAGCAGCTTAGCTAGCGGGGGGCCAAGAGATACGCAGTATTTT
>TRBJ2-7|NA|16|NA|TRBV9
CASTEPSRGSFHEQYF
TGTGCCAGCACAGAACCATCTAGGGGGAGTTTCCACGAGCAGTACTTC